The 30 T cell receptor beta chains reported below all come from one sample, sequenced in a study of CD8 T cells in Susac syndrome. With random hexamers, roughly 0.45 to 1 ug RNA was reverse transcribed. Using its own MiXCR run on the immunoSEQ multiplex PCR reads, TCRdb lists one record per CDR3 protein. Of some 190,000 distinct CDR3 sequences in the sample, approximately 94% are singletons; the top ten hold approximately 0.1%. Sequencing was done on a sample of CD4+ T cells from PBMCs. All receptors derive from a human donor in good health.

CDR3 sequence: CAWSLKVDEQFF. The CDR3 bases are TGTGCCTGGAGTCTCAAGGTGGATGAGCAGTTCTTC. The rearrangement links TRBV30 to TRBJ2-1, with no clear D. The CDR3 is 12 residues long. Germline-derived CDR1 and CDR2 are GTSNPN and SVGIG (reference sequence). Between the trimmed V and J ends, which lost 2 bases and 8 bases, there was a span of 10 bases.

The CDR3 loop reads CASSLTRLTDTQYF. The DNA of the CDR3 is TGTGCCAGCAGCTTAACGAGGTTAACGGATACGCAGTATTTT. The rearrangement links TRBV7-2 to TRBJ2-3; D call uncertain. CDR1 and CDR2 from the germline V gene are SGHTA and FQGNSA. The CDR3 is 14 residues long. The germline V and J ends were trimmed by 2 bases and 6 bases, with 12 bases remaining between them.

The chain joins TRBV20-1 to TRBJ2-7; a possible D gene is TRBD2 (6 bases). Trimming left V 4 bases short and J 5 bases short, with 15 bases between. CDR1 and CDR2 from the germline V gene are DFQATT and SNEGSKA (reference sequence). The CDR3 length is 13 residues. The CDR3 spells CSAIGAGLDEQYF. For the CDR3, the DNA is TGCAGTGCTATCGGTGCGGGACTCGACGAGCAGTACTTC.

J is TRBJ2-1 and V is TRBV7-2; 9 bases align to TRBD2. After removal of 6 bases from V and 6 bases from J, the junction contained 9 bases not matched to a gene. From germline, CDR1 is SGHTA and CDR2 FQGNSA. CDR3 length: 15 amino acids. CDR3 sequence (DNA): TGTGCCAGCAGATCCAGACTAGCGGCGATCAATGAGCAGTTCTTC. It codes for CASRSRLAAINEQFF.

The chain couples TRBV7-2 to TRBJ2-5, with D maybe TRBD1 (5 bases). This CDR3 comprises 14 residues. The ends were cut back, 6 bases at V and 1 base at J, with 12 bases in the middle. Germline V CDR1 and CDR2: SGHTA, FQGNSA. The CDR3 DNA is TGTGCCAGCAGTAACCAGGGTTTCCAAGAGACCCAGTACTTC. Residues: CASSNQGFQETQYF.

This clonotype has a single count. The V and J genes are TRBV29-1 and TRBJ2-3; either TRBD1 or TRBD2 may fit D (6 bases each). Per the germline V gene, CDR1 is SQVTM and CDR2 is ANQGSEA. Trimming pared 4 bases from V and 1 base from J, leaving 12 bases between. The CDR3 has 14 residues. The CDR3 sequence: CSVGDGGGTDTQYF. The DNA for the CDR3 is TGCAGCGTTGGGGACGGGGGCGGCACAGATACGCAGTATTTT.

V and J are TRBV3-1 and TRBJ1-5; D ambiguous. This CDR3 spans 14 amino acids. Germline-derived CDR1 and CDR2 are LGHDT and YNNKEL (reference sequence). V lost 1 base and J 5 bases, leaving 9 bases between the germline ends. The chain's CDR3 is CASSQGSVDQPQHF. The CDR3 DNA reads as TGTGCCAGCAGCCAAGGTAGCGTAGATCAGCCCCAGCATTTT. The complete variable domain, with remaining parts taken from reference TRBV3-1 and TRBJ1-5, reads DTAVSQTPKYLVTQMGNDKSIKCEQNLGHDTMYWYKQDSKKFLKIMFSYNNKELIINETVPNRFSPKSPDKAHLNLHINSLELGDSAVYFCASSQGSVDQPQHFGDGTRLSIL.

The chain is built from TRBV28 and TRBJ2-7; D call uncertain. Germline loops: CDR1 MDHEN, CDR2 SYDVKM. The CDR3 runs to 12 residues. The V end lost 0 bases, the J end lost 7 bases, and 7 bases lay between the germline ends. The CDR3 sequence: CASSLWGFEQYF. The DNA of the CDR3 is TGTGCCAGCAGTTTATGGGGCTTTGAGCAGTACTTC.

The chain links TRBV20-1 to TRBJ2-7, with 8 bases fitting TRBD1. CDR1 and CDR2 from the germline V gene are DFQATT and SNEGSKA (reference sequence). The CDR3 is 13 residues long. With V trimmed by 4 bases and J by 1 base, 3 bases remained unmatched. CDR3 region: CSAIRDRSYEQYF. CDR3 DNA sequence: TGCAGTGCTATCCGGGACAGGTCCTACGAGCAGTACTTC.

In this sample, this clonotype turned up once. The chain combines TRBV27 with TRBJ2-1; D unclear. Germline V gene data show CDR1 as MNHEY and CDR2 as SMNVEV (reference sequence). Trimming removed 4 bases from V and 5 bases from J, with 15 bases in between. The CDR3 is 15 residues long. In DNA, the CDR3 is TGTGCCAGCAGTTCACTCTTACCTCCGCACAATGAGCAGTTCTTC. It specifies CASSSLLPPHNEQFF.

This chain joins TRBV7-2 and TRBJ2-5; the match to TRBD2 covers 9 bases. The CDR3 has 16 amino acids. Unmatched junction bases numbered 5, after V lost 1 base and J lost 2 bases. Per the germline V gene, CDR1 is SGHTA and CDR2 is FQGNSA. CDR3 in DNA: TGTGCCAGCAGCTTAGGAGTCGCGGGAGGGCAAGAGACCCAGTACTTC. Protein: CASSLGVAGGQETQYF.

The chain uses TRBV4-3 and TRBJ2-5, with TRBD2 identical over 12 bases. Trimming took 1 base from V and 5 from J; bases not matched to a gene: 5. This CDR3 contains 16 residues. Germline CDR1 reads LGHNA; CDR2 reads YSLEER. CDR3 DNA sequence: TGCGCCAGCAGCCAAGCGGCTAGCGGGAGGGGCGAGACCCAGTACTTC. Translating it yields CASSQAASGRGETQYF.

J is TRBJ2-5 and V is TRBV20-1; D is perhaps TRBD1 (6 bases). Per the germline V gene, CDR1 is DFQATT and CDR2 is SNEGSKA (reference sequence). V was shortened by 0 bases and J by 5 bases, with 16 bases between the two germline ends. The CDR3 has 15 residues. The CDR3 region has the DNA TGCAGTGCTAGAGACCTACAGGGTACGGGGGAGACCCAGTACTTC. Encoded protein: CSARDLQGTGETQYF.

This clonotype has just one count. This chain uses TRBV12-3 or TRBV12-4 with TRBJ2-6, with TRBD1 identical over 7 bases. Germline trimming cut 3 bases from V and 9 bases from J; bases unmatched to any gene: 5. This CDR3 has 14 amino acids. CDR3 DNA: TGTGCCAGCAGTTTGGACAGGATAGTCAACGTCCTGACTTTC. It codes for CASSLDRIVNVLTF.

The rearrangement links TRBV15 to TRBJ2-1; D remains unclear. This CDR3 is built from 14 residues. CDR1 and CDR2 from the germline V gene are LNHNV and YYDKDF (reference sequence). V was pared by 4 bases and J by 7 bases, with 14 bases between. The CDR3 spells CATSNLDSRNEQFF. The CDR3 DNA reads as TGTGCCACCAGCAATCTCGACTCGCGGAATGAGCAGTTCTTC.

The V gene is TRBV7-3, the J gene TRBJ1-2; 10 positions match TRBD1. Unmatched junction bases numbered 3, after V lost 5 bases and J lost 6 bases. This CDR3 is built from 13 residues. Per germline, CDR1 SGHTA and CDR2 FQGTGA. The CDR3 DNA follows: TGTGCCAGCAGCGCCGGGACAGGGGATGGCTACACCTTC. Amino acids: CASSAGTGDGYTF.

The chain carries TRBV29-1 and TRBJ2-2; TRBD1 or TRBD2 may be the D gene (5 bases each). Trimming removed 3 bases from V and 0 bases from J, with 14 bases in between. The CDR3 has 16 amino acids. From germline, CDR1 is SQVTM and CDR2 ANQGSEA. The CDR3 sequence is CSVDLGGFTNTGELFF. In DNA, the CDR3 is TGCAGCGTTGATCTTGGGGGATTTACGAACACCGGGGAGCTGTTTTTT.

The V call is TRBV30, the J call TRBJ2-2; no firm D call. Germline assignment: CDR1 GTSNPN and CDR2 SVGIG (reference sequence). This CDR3 comprises 14 residues. Trimming shortened V by 0 bases and J by 5 bases, and 10 bases separated the two germline ends. The chain's CDR3 is CAWSVLLATGELFF. The CDR3 nucleotides read TGTGCCTGGAGTGTGCTCCTTGCGACCGGGGAGCTGTTTTTT.

This chain joins TRBV7-9 and TRBJ2-7; D possibly corresponds to TRBD1 (6 bases). The CDR3 has 15 amino acids. Trimming took 2 bases from V and 3 from J, leaving 14 bases between them. Per germline, CDR1 SEHNR and CDR2 FQNEAQ (reference sequence). The CDR3: CASSLSGHRDYEQYF. The CDR3 DNA is TGTGCCAGCAGCTTAAGCGGTCACAGGGACTACGAGCAGTACTTC.

The chain has TRBV7-2 and TRBJ2-7; no clear D gene. V lost 2 bases and J lost 5, with 4 bases in between. Germline values: CDR1 SGHTA, CDR2 FQGNSA. The CDR3 runs 11 residues. The CDR3 DNA is TGTGCCAGCAGCTTAATGGACGAGCAGTACTTC. Its protein is CASSLMDEQYF. The variable domain in full, completed from reference TRBV7-2 and TRBJ2-7, reads GAGVSQSPSNKVTEKGKDVELRCDPISGHTALYWYRQSLGQGLEFLIYFQGNSAPDKSGLPSDRFSAERTGGSVSTLTIQRTQQEDSAVYLCASSLMDEQYFGPGTRLTVT.

The genes are TRBV29-1 and TRBJ2-3; no clear D gene. The CDR3 runs 11 residues. V dropped 6 bases and J dropped 5 bases, with 9 bases sitting between them. CDR1 SQVTM and CDR2 ANQGSEA come from the germline V gene. The CDR3 loop is CSVALLDTQYF. Here the CDR3 DNA reads TGCAGCGTCGCACTATTAGATACGCAGTATTTT.

The count of this clonotype is one. V gene TRBV7-6 combines with J gene TRBJ2-3, with D maybe TRBD2 (6 bases). In germline, CDR1 is SGHVS, CDR2 FNYEAQ. The V end lost 5 bases, the J end lost 0 bases, and 15 bases lay between the germline ends. The CDR3 runs 16 residues. CDR3: CASSPLGRPSTDTQYF. CDR3 nucleotide sequence: TGTGCCAGCAGCCCCTTGGGGAGGCCTAGCACAGATACGCAGTATTTT.

The chain has TRBV28 and TRBJ2-5; D is perhaps TRBD1 or TRBD2 (5 bases each). In germline, CDR1 is MDHEN, CDR2 SYDVKM. The CDR3 contains 16 residues. The V and J ends lost 5 bases and 3 bases respectively, with 19 bases between them. The DNA for the CDR3 is TGTGCCAGCAGTCTCCCCTCCCGGGGCAGTAAAGAGACCCAGTACTTC. It translates to CASSLPSRGSKETQYF.

The CDR3 loop reads CSATTPTGNTGELFF. CDR3 DNA: TGCAGTGCTACCACGCCGACAGGGAACACCGGGGAGCTGTTTTTT. V is TRBV20-1 and J is TRBJ2-2; perhaps TRBD1 as D (6 bases). The V end was cut by 4 bases, the J end by 1 base, with 13 bases between. The CDR3 runs to 15 residues. Germline V gives CDR1 DFQATT, CDR2 SNEGSKA (reference sequence).

This clonotype was seen a single time. The rearrangement joins TRBV20-1 to TRBJ2-7; 9 bases match TRBD1. The CDR3 length is 14 residues. V lost 7 bases and J lost 5; bases outside the gene matches: 12. Germline V gene sequence: CDR1 DFQATT, CDR2 SNEGSKA (reference sequence). CDR3 sequence: CSGVRDRAFDEQYF. CDR3 nucleotides: TGCAGTGGCGTCCGGGACAGGGCGTTCGACGAGCAGTACTTC.

The chain couples TRBV20-1 to TRBJ2-1, with 11 nucleotides matching TRBD2. Germline-derived CDR1 and CDR2 are DFQATT and SNEGSKA (reference sequence). This CDR3 is 19 amino acids long. V lost 1 base, J lost 0 bases, and 11 bases stayed unmatched. The CDR3 bases are TGCAGTGCTAGAGTTTCCGGGACTAGCGGAATCGCCTCCTACAATGAGCAGTTCTTC. Translating it yields CSARVSGTSGIASYNEQFF.

This chain links TRBV28 with TRBJ1-2; the D gene is possibly TRBD1 (6 bases). Germline CDR1 reads MDHEN; CDR2 reads SYDVKM. CDR3 length: 14 residues. The V gene lost 6 bases and the J gene lost 7 bases, with 18 bases spanning the gap. CDR3 bases: TGTGCCAGCAGCCCCGGACAGCCCGTTCCTGGCTACACCTTC. Residues: CASSPGQPVPGYTF.

The chain recombines TRBV7-8 with TRBJ2-4; D may be TRBD1 (6 bases). Germline lookup yields CDR1 SGHVS and CDR2 FQNEAQ. The ends were cut back, 0 bases at V and 8 bases at J, with 14 bases in the middle. This CDR3 spans 15 amino acids. CDR3 sequence (DNA): TGTGCCAGCAGCTTAGCTCCGGCAGGGGAACACATTCAGTACTTC. This encodes CASSLAPAGEHIQYF.

The gene calls are TRBV5-4 and TRBJ2-5; 8 nucleotides agree with TRBD1. J gave up 3 bases and V 1 base, and 2 bases lay outside the gene matches. The CDR3 runs 14 residues. Per germline, CDR1 SGHNT and CDR2 YYREEE (reference sequence). This chain's CDR3 is CASSLLDREETQYF. CDR3 DNA sequence: TGTGCCAGCAGCTTGTTGGACAGGGAAGAGACCCAGTACTTC. The full variable domain, with the rest looked up from reference TRBV5-4 and TRBJ2-5, is ETGVTQSPTHLIKTRGQQVTLRCSSQSGHNTVSWYQQALGQGPQFIFQYYREEENGRGNFPPRFSGLQFPNYSSELNVNALELDDSALYLCASSLLDREETQYFGPGTRLLVL.

V gene TRBV12-3 or TRBV12-4 combines with J gene TRBJ2-3, with 10 bases matching TRBD2. V dropped 8 bases and J dropped 3; count of bases not matched to a gene: 8. The CDR3 consists of 15 residues. CDR3 sequence reads: CASWVASGRTDTQYF. The CDR3 DNA is TGTGCCAGCTGGGTGGCTAGCGGGAGAACAGATACGCAGTATTTT.